Below are 30 T cell receptor beta chains sequenced from a single sample in a study of CD8 T cells in ankylosing spondylitis. Study outcomes and limitations: Characteristic, it appeared, of ankylosing spondylitis blood was a TCR beta motif of seven or eight highly homologous variants.

For these TCRs, the target antigens are not known. One entry per CDR3 protein results from TCRdb running MiXCR on the 5' RACE reads. The sample has more than 650,000 distinct CDR3 sequences, about 10% seen once. The specimen was blood, either unsorted or a sorted T cell fraction (not recorded which). All receptors come from a male donor with ankylosing spondylitis.

This clonotype was seen more than once but under ten times. The chain employs TRBV20-1 and TRBJ2-3, with D perhaps matching TRBD1 (6 bases). This CDR3 contains 14 residues. Trimming took 4 bases from V and 5 from J, leaving 16 bases between them. Per the germline V gene, CDR1 is DFQATT and CDR2 is SNEGSKA (reference sequence). The CDR3 spells CSATPRGGVDTQYF. DNA of the CDR3: TGCAGTGCTACCCCCAGGGGTGGGGTAGATACGCAGTATTTT.

This clonotype was seen at least ten times. The chain employs TRBV6-1 and TRBJ2-7, with 8 bases lining up with TRBD1. CDR1 MNHNS and CDR2 SASEGT come from the germline V gene. The V segment lost 6 bases and the J segment 3 bases; nucleotides outside the gene matches: 10. The CDR3 spans 15 residues. CDR3 region: CASRKTGVRDYEQYF. CDR3 nucleotide sequence: TGTGCCAGCAGGAAGACAGGGGTCCGGGACTACGAGCAGTACTTC.

V gene TRBV7-2 combines with J gene TRBJ2-7; tentatively, D is TRBD2 (7 bases). Trimming cost V 2 bases and J 2 bases, with 13 bases left between them. This CDR3 comprises 15 residues. Germline V gene data show CDR1 as SGHTA and CDR2 as FQGNSA. CDR3 loop: CASSLLGGDTYEQYF. In DNA form, the CDR3 reads TGTGCCAGCAGCTTATTAGGGGGGGACACCTACGAGCAGTACTTC.

This clonotype was detected ten times or more. CDR3 DNA: TGTGCCAGCAGCCGAGGGACAGGGGGAAGCCATGGCAATCAGCCCCAGCATTTT. This encodes CASSRGTGGSHGNQPQHF. The chain combines TRBV7-8 with TRBJ1-5; TRBD1 matches at 11 bases. V shed 5 bases, J shed 2 bases, and the junction held 11 bases outside the gene matches. CDR3 size: 18 residues. CDR1 and CDR2 from the germline V gene are SGHVS and FQNEAQ.

Here the CDR3 DNA reads TGCGCCAGCAGCCTGGGACTAGCGGGAGAGGCAGATACGCAGTATTTT. Amino acid sequence: CASSLGLAGEADTQYF. V usage is TRBV4-3 and J usage is TRBJ2-3; 14 bases match TRBD2. The germline CDR1 and CDR2 sequences are LGHNA and YSLEER. This CDR3 has 16 amino acids. The trim removed 4 bases at V and 4 bases at J, leaving 4 bases unmatched.

V gene TRBV24-1 combines with J gene TRBJ2-7; tentatively, D is TRBD1 (6 bases). This CDR3 contains 15 residues. The V end lost 6 bases, the J end lost 2 bases, and 16 bases lay between the germline ends. The germline CDR1 and CDR2 sequences are KGHDR and SFDVKD. The CDR3 loop reads CATSPRGGNPYEQYF. The CDR3 DNA reads as TGTGCCACCAGTCCTCGAGGGGGAAACCCCTACGAGCAGTACTTC.

The chain has TRBV20-1 and TRBJ2-3; a possible D gene is TRBD2 (6 bases). This CDR3 is built from 16 residues. Per germline, CDR1 DFQATT and CDR2 SNEGSKA (reference sequence). The ends were cut back, 0 bases at V and 2 bases at J, with 15 bases in the middle. CDR3 in DNA: TGCAGTGCTAGAGACGGGGGTGGCGTTTCCACAGATACGCAGTATTTT. Residues: CSARDGGGVSTDTQYF.

This clonotype was counted a single time. The chain uses TRBV11-2 and TRBJ1-1; no clear D gene. V was clipped by 1 base and J by 2 bases, with 8 bases between them. This CDR3 spans 14 amino acids. Germline values: CDR1 SGHAT, CDR2 FQNNGV. CDR3 sequence reads: CASSLVADNTEAFF. CDR3 DNA sequence: TGTGCCAGCAGCTTAGTGGCGGATAACACTGAAGCTTTCTTT.

This clonotype appeared a few times. The V gene is TRBV9, the J gene TRBJ1-2; D is ambiguous. The V gene lost 3 bases and the J gene lost 2 bases, with 11 bases spanning the gap. CDR3 length: 14 residues. Germline-derived CDR1 and CDR2 are SGDLS and YYNGEE. The chain's CDR3 is CASSARLENYGYTF. CDR3 coding DNA: TGTGCCAGCAGCGCCCGACTGGAGAACTATGGCTACACCTTC.

The genes are TRBV4-2 and TRBJ2-3, with TRBD2 matching over 7 bases. This CDR3 comprises 20 residues. V was clipped by 4 bases and J by 1 base; unmatched bases: 20. CDR1 is LGHNA, CDR2 YNFKEQ, per germline. The CDR3 DNA sequence: TGTGCCAGCAGCCTTTTTGGTCCCACCCCCTCTAGCGGACGCACAGATACGCAGTATTTT. Protein sequence: CASSLFGPTPSSGRTDTQYF.

This clonotype was seen more than once but under ten times. The rearrangement uses TRBV9 and TRBJ2-3, with no clear D. The germline V and J ends were trimmed by 4 bases and 5 bases, with 8 bases remaining between them. Per germline, CDR1 SGDLS and CDR2 YYNGEE. This CDR3 is 12 amino acids long. As DNA, the CDR3 is TGTGCCAGCAGCTCTAATGAAGATACGCAGTATTTT. This sequence encodes CASSSNEDTQYF.

This clonotype has just a few counts. The V call is TRBV18, the J call TRBJ1-6, with D unclear. The CDR3 is made up of 12 amino acids. Germline CDR1 and CDR2: KGHSH and LQKENI. Trimming cost V 3 bases and J 9 bases, with 6 bases left between them. In nucleotides, the CDR3 is TGTGCCAGCTCACCCGGGATTTCACCCCTCCACTTT. Its protein is CASSPGISPLHF.

The J gene is TRBJ1-2, the V gene TRBV20-1; D unresolved. This CDR3 comprises 14 residues. The V gene's germline CDR1 is DFQATT and CDR2 SNEGSKA (reference sequence). Between the trimmed V and J ends, which lost 1 base and 4 bases, there was a span of 13 bases. As DNA, the CDR3 is TGCAGTGCTAGAGTGGCACCCCGGGTCTATGGCTACACCTTC. It specifies CSARVAPRVYGYTF.

The chain carries TRBV5-6 and TRBJ2-6; the D is unclear. Trimming shortened V by 1 base and J by 2 bases, and 7 bases separated the two germline ends. This CDR3 contains 15 residues. Looked up from germline, CDR1 is SGHDT and CDR2 is YYEEEE. DNA for the CDR3: TGTGCCAGCAGCTTGACGACCCCTGGGGCCAACGTCCTGACTTTC. Translation: CASSLTTPGANVLTF.

This clonotype was detected only a few times. The rearrangement joins TRBV28 to TRBJ2-3, with 7 bases aligning to TRBD2. This CDR3 spans 17 amino acids. Germline CDR1 MDHEN, CDR2 SYDVKM. Trimming removed 6 bases from V and 2 bases from J; junction bases left unmatched: 14. The CDR3 sequence is CASSLPLADPPTDTQYF. Written as DNA, the CDR3 is TGTGCCAGCAGCTTACCCCTAGCGGATCCTCCCACAGATACGCAGTATTTT. Based on the CDR3 plus reference TRBV28 and TRBJ2-3, the full variable domain is DVKVTQSSRYLVKRTGEKVFLECVQDMDHENMFWYRQDPGLGLRLIYFSYDVKMKEKGDIPEGYSVSREKKERFSLILESASTNQTSMYLCASSLPLADPPTDTQYFGPGTRLTVL.

The sample holds many counts of this clonotype. The chain is built from TRBV10-3 and TRBJ1-5; no clear D. Germline values: CDR1 ENHRY, CDR2 SYGVKD. CDR3 length: 18 amino acids. V was cut by 10 bases and J by 0 bases, with 25 bases left in between. The CDR3 loop reads CATSPARSGTHSNQPQHF. The CDR3 DNA reads TGTGCCACCTCCCCGGCGAGATCTGGTACCCATAGCAATCAGCCCCAGCATTTT.

This clonotype showed up just a few times. The chain employs TRBV10-3 and TRBJ2-7, with D possibly being TRBD1 (6 bases). The CDR3 length is 12 residues. V gave up 6 bases and J gave up 3 bases, with 9 bases separating them. Germline CDR1 reads ENHRY; CDR2 reads SYGVKD. The CDR3 spells CAISQQGYEQYF. CDR3 nucleotides: TGTGCCATCAGCCAACAGGGCTACGAGCAGTACTTC.

The chain combines TRBV9 with TRBJ2-1; the match to TRBD1 covers 9 bases. The V and J ends lost 0 bases and 2 bases, in that order; junction bases with no gene match: 9. The germline CDR1 and CDR2 sequences are SGDLS and YYNGEE. CDR3 length equals 18 residues. The chain's CDR3 is CASSVEGTGWIAYNEQFF. Written as DNA, the CDR3 is TGTGCCAGCAGCGTAGAGGGGACAGGGTGGATAGCCTACAATGAGCAGTTCTTC.

This clonotype was found a few times. The chain uses TRBV5-1 and TRBJ2-2, with D perhaps being TRBD1 or TRBD2 (5 bases each). The V gene lost 4 bases and the J gene lost 0 bases, with 10 bases spanning the gap. The CDR3 spans 15 residues. Germline values: CDR1 SGHRS, CDR2 YFSETQ. The CDR3: CASSPGRANTGELFF. The CDR3 DNA reads TGCGCCAGCAGCCCGGGACGGGCGAACACCGGGGAGCTGTTTTTT. The full variable domain, completed using reference TRBV5-1 and TRBJ2-2, is KAGVTQTPRYLIKTRGQQVTLSCSPISGHRSVSWYQQTPGQGLQFLFEYFSETQRNKGNFPGRFSGRQFSNSRSEMNVSTLELGDSALYLCASSPGRANTGELFFGEGSRLTVL.

This clonotype occurred a few times. The rearrangement links TRBV4-3 to TRBJ2-5, with TRBD2 identical over 11 bases. In germline, CDR1 is LGHNA, CDR2 YSLEER. CDR3 length equals 14 residues. After removal of 0 bases from V and 7 bases from J, the junction contained 1 base not matched to a gene. CDR3 in amino acids: CASSQETSGTTQYF. CDR3 DNA: TGCGCCAGCAGCCAAGAGACTAGCGGGACGACCCAGTACTTC.

The V call is TRBV6-1, the J call TRBJ1-2; D remains ambiguous. Per the germline V gene, CDR1 is MNHNS and CDR2 is SASEGT. The CDR3 runs 13 residues. V was pared by 2 bases and J by 2 bases, with 6 bases between. The CDR3 protein is CASSERENYGYTF. CDR3 sequence (DNA): TGTGCCAGCAGTGAACGTGAAAACTATGGCTACACCTTC.

This clonotype was observed a few times. The chain employs TRBV5-1 and TRBJ1-4, with a tentative D call TRBD1 (5 bases). The CDR3 spans 13 residues. V was clipped by 5 bases and J by 6 bases, with 11 bases between them. Germline assignment: CDR1 SGHRS and CDR2 YFSETQ. CDR3 residues: CASRSRGDEKLFF. DNA for the CDR3: TGCGCCAGCAGATCAAGGGGAGATGAAAAACTGTTTTTT.

This chain uses TRBV12-3 or TRBV12-4 with TRBJ1-5; the D is unclear. The CDR3 covers 14 residues. V gave up 2 bases and J gave up 6 bases, with 11 bases separating them. In DNA, the CDR3 is TGTGCCAGCAGTTTAAGGAGCGTGGGTCAGCCCCAGCATTTT. Translated: CASSLRSVGQPQHF.

This rearrangement joins TRBV11-2 to TRBJ2-5; TRBD2 matches 7 bases. The CDR3 runs 17 residues. Trimming cost V 0 bases and J 0 bases; bases outside gene matches: 7. In germline, CDR1 is SGHAT, CDR2 FQNNGV. CDR3 sequence reads: CASSLESRRGYQETQYF. In DNA form, the CDR3 reads TGTGCCAGCAGCTTAGAGTCGCGGCGGGGGTACCAAGAGACCCAGTACTTC.

V gene TRBV6-5 combines with J gene TRBJ2-1; 13 nucleotides match TRBD2. Germline V gene data show CDR1 as MNHEY and CDR2 as SVGAGI. The J segment lost 4 bases and the V segment lost 4 bases, leaving 7 bases of the junction unmatched. The CDR3 contains 17 residues. The CDR3 coding sequence is TGTGCCAGCAGTTCAACTAGCGGGAGGGCCCCATACAATGAGCAGTTCTTC. This gives the protein CASSSTSGRAPYNEQFF.

The rearrangement joins TRBV12-3 or TRBV12-4 to TRBJ1-2, with unresolved D. This CDR3 has 13 amino acids. V lost 3 bases and J lost 4, with 9 bases in between. The CDR3 protein is CASSLSLGYGYTF. CDR3 DNA sequence: TGTGCCAGCAGTTTGAGTCTGGGCTATGGCTACACCTTC.

This clonotype occurred a few times. The rearrangement uses TRBV4-3 and TRBJ2-7, with 8 bases aligning to TRBD1. The CDR3 has 17 residues. Trimming removed 1 base from V and 4 bases from J; junction bases left unmatched: 12. Per germline, CDR1 LGHNA and CDR2 YSLEER. The CDR3 sequence is CASSQVGGQGSRYEQYF. CDR3 bases: TGCGCCAGCAGCCAAGTCGGTGGACAGGGCTCTCGGTACGAGCAGTACTTC.

This clonotype turned up a few times. The V call is TRBV5-1, the J call TRBJ2-1; 10 positions match TRBD2. The V and J ends lost 3 bases and 1 base, in that order; junction bases with no gene match: 4. In germline, CDR1 is SGHRS, CDR2 YFSETQ. The length of the CDR3 is 16 residues. In nucleotides, the CDR3 is TGCGCCAGCAGCTCCGTAGCGGGGGGTTCCTACAATGAGCAGTTCTTC. Translated: CASSSVAGGSYNEQFF.

This chain joins TRBV7-3 and TRBJ2-1; D may be TRBD2 (5 bases). This CDR3 has 16 residues. V was shortened by 7 bases and J by 6 bases, with 22 bases between the two germline ends. Germline V CDR1 and CDR2: SGHTA, FQGTGA. The CDR3 DNA reads as TGTGCCAGCACCCCCGGAGGTAGGGCCGAATTCAATGAGCAGTTCTTC. Protein product: CASTPGGRAEFNEQFF. The variable domain in full, completed from reference TRBV7-3 and TRBJ2-1, reads GAGVSQTPSNKVTEKGKYVELRCDPISGHTALYWYRQSLGQGPEFLIYFQGTGAADDSGLPNDRFFAVRPEGSVSTLKIQRTERGDSAVYLCASTPGGRAEFNEQFFGPGTRLTVL.

This clonotype was found a few times. The rearrangement links TRBV4-3 to TRBJ1-2; no reliable D call. Trimming cost V 0 bases and J 8 bases, with 13 bases left between them. Per the germline V gene, CDR1 is LGHNA and CDR2 is YSLEER. CDR3 length: 14 residues. CDR3 sequence reads: CASSQEVQALGYTF. The CDR3, as DNA: TGCGCCAGCAGCCAAGAAGTCCAGGCTCTAGGCTACACCTTC.